This T cell receptor beta chain was identified in a study of blood T cells in healthy people across ages. With a J-beta primer mix and a sample-barcoded 5' primer, a second PCR ran roughly 7 to 11 cycles. Each cDNA molecule was tagged by a template-switch adaptor with 12 random nucleotides. One entry per CDR3 protein results from TCRdb running MiXCR on the 5' RACE reads. This sample carries some 690,000 distinct CDR3 sequences, approximately 22% of them seen once, and the ten largest clones take around 21%. The ends lost 6 bases at V and 5 bases at J; junction bases unmatched: 14. In germline, CDR1 is DFQATT, CDR2 SNEGSKA (reference sequence). This CDR3 is 15 amino acids long. This clonotype was recorded many times.

Sequenced: blood. The clonotype comes from a man aged 70 or older in good health. The V gene is TRBV20-1, the J gene TRBJ2-5; TRBD2 agrees at 8 bases. For the CDR3, the DNA is TGCAGTGCCCCTTTACGGGGGGGAGTGTGGGAGACCCAGTACTTC. This translates into CSAPLRGGVWETQYF.